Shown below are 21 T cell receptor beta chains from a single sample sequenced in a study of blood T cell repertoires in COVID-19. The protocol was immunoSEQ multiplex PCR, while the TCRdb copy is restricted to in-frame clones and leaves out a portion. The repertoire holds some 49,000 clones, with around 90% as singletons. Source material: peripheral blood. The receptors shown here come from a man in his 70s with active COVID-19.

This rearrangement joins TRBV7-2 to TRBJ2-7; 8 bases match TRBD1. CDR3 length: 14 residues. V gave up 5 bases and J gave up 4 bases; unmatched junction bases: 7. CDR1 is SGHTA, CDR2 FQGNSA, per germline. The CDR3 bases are TGTGCCAGCAGCGGATCGACAGGGGTGTACGAGCAGTACTTC. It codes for CASSGSTGVYEQYF.

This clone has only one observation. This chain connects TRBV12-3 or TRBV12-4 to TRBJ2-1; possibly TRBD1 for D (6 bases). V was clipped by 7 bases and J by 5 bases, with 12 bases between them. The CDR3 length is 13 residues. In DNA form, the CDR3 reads TGTGCCAGCAACAACAGGGTTCACAATGAGCAGTTCTTC. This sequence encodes CASNNRVHNEQFF.

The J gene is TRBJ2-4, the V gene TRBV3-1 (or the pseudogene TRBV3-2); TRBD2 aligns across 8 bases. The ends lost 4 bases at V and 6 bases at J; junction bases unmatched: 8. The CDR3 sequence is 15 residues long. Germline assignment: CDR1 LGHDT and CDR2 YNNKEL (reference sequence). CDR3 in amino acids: CASSRRAAGGNIQYF. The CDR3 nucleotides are TGTGCCAGCAGCCGCCGGGCCGCGGGAGGAAACATTCAGTACTTC.

CDR3 in amino acids: CASSPRRQGMNTEAFF. In DNA, the CDR3 is TGTGCCAGCAGCCCCCGGCGGCAGGGAATGAACACTGAAGCTTTCTTT. The chain joins TRBV12-1 to TRBJ1-1; the D call TRBD1 from the table was never checked on the DNA. TRBV12-1 is a documented pseudogene. This CDR3 spans 16 amino acids.

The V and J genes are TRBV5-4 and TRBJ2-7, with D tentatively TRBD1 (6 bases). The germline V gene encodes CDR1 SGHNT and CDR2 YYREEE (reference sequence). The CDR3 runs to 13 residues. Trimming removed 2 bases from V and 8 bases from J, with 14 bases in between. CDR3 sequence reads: CASSFDRSGQQYF. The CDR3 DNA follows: TGTGCCAGCAGCTTCGACAGGTCGGGTCAGCAGTACTTC. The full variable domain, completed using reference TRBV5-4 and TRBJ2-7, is ETGVTQSPTHLIKTRGQQVTLRCSSQSGHNTVSWYQQALGQGPQFIFQYYREEENGRGNFPPRFSGLQFPNYSSELNVNALELDDSALYLCASSFDRSGQQYFGPGTRLTVT.

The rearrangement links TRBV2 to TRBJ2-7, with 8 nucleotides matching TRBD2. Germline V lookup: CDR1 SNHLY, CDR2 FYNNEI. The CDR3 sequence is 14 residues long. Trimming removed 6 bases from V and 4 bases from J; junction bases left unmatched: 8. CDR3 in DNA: TGTGCCAGCAGAGCTTCGAGCGGGAGTTACGAGCAGTACTTC. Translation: CASRASSGSYEQYF.

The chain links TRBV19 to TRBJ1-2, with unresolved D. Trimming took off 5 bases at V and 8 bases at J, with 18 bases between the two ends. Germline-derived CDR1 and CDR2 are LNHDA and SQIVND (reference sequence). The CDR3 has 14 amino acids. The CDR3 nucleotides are TGTGCCAGTAGTCAAATCTCCCTGACTCAGGGCTACACCTTC. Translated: CASSQISLTQGYTF. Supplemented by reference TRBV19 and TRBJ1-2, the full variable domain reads DGGITQSPKYLFRKEGQNVTLSCEQNLNHDAMYWYRQDPGQGLRLIYYSQIVNDFQKGDIAEGYSVSREKKESFPLTVTSAQKNPTAFYLCASSQISLTQGYTFGSGTRLTVV.

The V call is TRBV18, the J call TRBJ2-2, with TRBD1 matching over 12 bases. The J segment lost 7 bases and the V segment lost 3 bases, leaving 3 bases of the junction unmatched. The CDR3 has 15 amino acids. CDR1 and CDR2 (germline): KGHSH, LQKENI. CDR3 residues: CASSPGQGAIGELFF. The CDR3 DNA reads TGTGCCAGCTCACCGGGACAGGGGGCGATCGGGGAGCTGTTTTTT. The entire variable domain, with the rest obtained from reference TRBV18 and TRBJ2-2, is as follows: NAGVMQNPRHLVRRRGQEARLRCSPMKGHSHVYWYRQLPEEGLKFMVYLQKENIIDESGMPKERFSAEFPKEGPSILRIQQVVRGDSAAYFCASSPGQGAIGELFFGEGSRLTVL.

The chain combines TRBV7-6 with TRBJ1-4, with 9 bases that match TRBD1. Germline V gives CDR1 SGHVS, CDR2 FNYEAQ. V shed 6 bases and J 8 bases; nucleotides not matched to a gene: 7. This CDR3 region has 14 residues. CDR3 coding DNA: TGTGCCAGCAGTCCGGGACAGGGAAACGAAAAACTGTTTTTT. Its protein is CASSPGQGNEKLFF.

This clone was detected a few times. CDR3 sequence reads: CASLDRYRAETQYF. Written as DNA, the CDR3 is TGTGCCAGCCTGGACCGATACAGGGCGGAGACCCAGTACTTC. The chain has TRBV7-9 and TRBJ2-5; TRBD1 might be the D (6 bases). Looked up from germline, CDR1 is SEHNR and CDR2 is FQNEAQ (reference sequence). This CDR3 is 14 amino acids long. V lost 8 bases and J lost 5, with 18 bases in between.

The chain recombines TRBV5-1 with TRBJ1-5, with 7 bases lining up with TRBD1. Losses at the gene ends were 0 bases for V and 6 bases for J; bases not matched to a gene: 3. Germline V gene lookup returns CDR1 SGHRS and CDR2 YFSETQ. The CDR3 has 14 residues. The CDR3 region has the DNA TGCGCCAGCAGCTTGGGACAGGGAGTTCAGCCCCAGCATTTT. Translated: CASSLGQGVQPQHF.

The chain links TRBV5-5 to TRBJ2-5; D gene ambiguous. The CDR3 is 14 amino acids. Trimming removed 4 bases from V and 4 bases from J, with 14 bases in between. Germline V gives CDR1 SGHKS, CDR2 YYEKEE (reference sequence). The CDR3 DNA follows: TGTGCCAGCAGCGCCTATACTACTTCAGAGACCCAGTACTTC. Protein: CASSAYTTSETQYF. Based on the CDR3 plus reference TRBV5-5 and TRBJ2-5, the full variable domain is DAGVTQSPTHLIKTRGQQVTLRCSPISGHKSVSWYQQVLGQGPQFIFQYYEKEERGRGNFPDRFSARQFPNYSSELNVNALLLGDSALYLCASSAYTTSETQYFGPGTRLLVL.

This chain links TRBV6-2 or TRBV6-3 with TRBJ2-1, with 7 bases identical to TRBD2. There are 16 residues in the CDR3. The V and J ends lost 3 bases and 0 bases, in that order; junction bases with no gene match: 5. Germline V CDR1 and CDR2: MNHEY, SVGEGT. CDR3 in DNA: TGTGCCAGCAGTTATTGGCTAGCGGACTCCTACAATGAGCAGTTCTTC. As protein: CASSYWLADSYNEQFF.

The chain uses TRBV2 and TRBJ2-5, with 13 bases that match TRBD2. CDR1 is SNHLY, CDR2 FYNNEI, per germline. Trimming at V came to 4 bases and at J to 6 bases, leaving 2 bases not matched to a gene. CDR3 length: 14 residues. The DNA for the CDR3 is TGTGCCAGCAGTGGACTAGCGGGGGGCCAGACCCAGTACTTC. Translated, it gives CASSGLAGGQTQYF.

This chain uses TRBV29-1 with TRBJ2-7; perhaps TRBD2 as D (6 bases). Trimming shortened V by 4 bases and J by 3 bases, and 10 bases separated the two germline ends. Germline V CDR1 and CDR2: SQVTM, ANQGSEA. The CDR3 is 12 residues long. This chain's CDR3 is CSVAGTHYEQYF. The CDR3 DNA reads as TGCAGCGTTGCCGGGACTCACTACGAGCAGTACTTC.

Here the CDR3 DNA reads TGTGCCAGCAGCTCATCAGATACGCAGTATTTT. Translating it yields CASSSSDTQYF. The chain is built from TRBV7-8 and TRBJ2-3; D gene unclear. Germline loops: CDR1 SGHVS, CDR2 FQNEAQ. The length of the CDR3 is 11 residues. V dropped 4 bases and J dropped 4 bases, with 3 bases sitting between them.

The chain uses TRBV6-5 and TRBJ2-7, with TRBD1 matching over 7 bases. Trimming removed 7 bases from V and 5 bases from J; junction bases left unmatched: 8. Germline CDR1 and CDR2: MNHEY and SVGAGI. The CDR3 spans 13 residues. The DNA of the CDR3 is TGTGCCAGCAAAGGACAGGCGTTGGACGAGCAGTACTTC. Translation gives CASKGQALDEQYF.

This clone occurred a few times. The CDR3: CASSQSGQGSSPLHF. The DNA for the CDR3 is TGCGCCAGCAGCCAATCGGGACAGGGGTCTTCACCCCTCCACTTT. The chain recombines TRBV5-1 with TRBJ1-6, with TRBD1 identical over 10 bases. Trimming took 4 bases from V and 9 from J; bases not matched to a gene: 7. The CDR3 has 15 residues. Germline assignment: CDR1 SGHRS and CDR2 YFSETQ.

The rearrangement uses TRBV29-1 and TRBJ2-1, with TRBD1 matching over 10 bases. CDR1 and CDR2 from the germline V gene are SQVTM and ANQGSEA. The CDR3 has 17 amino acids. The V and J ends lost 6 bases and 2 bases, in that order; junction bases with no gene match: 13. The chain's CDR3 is CSVANLLGQGAYNEQFF. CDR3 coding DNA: TGCAGCGTAGCTAACTTGCTCGGACAGGGGGCCTACAATGAGCAGTTCTTC.

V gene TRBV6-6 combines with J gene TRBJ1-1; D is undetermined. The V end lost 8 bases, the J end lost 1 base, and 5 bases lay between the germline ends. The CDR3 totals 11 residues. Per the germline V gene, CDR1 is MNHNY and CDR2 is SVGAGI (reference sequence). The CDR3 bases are TGTGCCAGCGATAGGAACACTGAAGCTTTCTTT. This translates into CASDRNTEAFF.

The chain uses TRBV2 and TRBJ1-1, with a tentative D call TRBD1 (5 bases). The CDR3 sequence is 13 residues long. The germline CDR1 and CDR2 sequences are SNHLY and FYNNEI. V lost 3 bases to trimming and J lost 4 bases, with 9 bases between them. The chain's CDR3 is CASSDRVRTEAFF. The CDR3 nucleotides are TGTGCCAGCAGTGACAGGGTTCGCACTGAAGCTTTCTTT.